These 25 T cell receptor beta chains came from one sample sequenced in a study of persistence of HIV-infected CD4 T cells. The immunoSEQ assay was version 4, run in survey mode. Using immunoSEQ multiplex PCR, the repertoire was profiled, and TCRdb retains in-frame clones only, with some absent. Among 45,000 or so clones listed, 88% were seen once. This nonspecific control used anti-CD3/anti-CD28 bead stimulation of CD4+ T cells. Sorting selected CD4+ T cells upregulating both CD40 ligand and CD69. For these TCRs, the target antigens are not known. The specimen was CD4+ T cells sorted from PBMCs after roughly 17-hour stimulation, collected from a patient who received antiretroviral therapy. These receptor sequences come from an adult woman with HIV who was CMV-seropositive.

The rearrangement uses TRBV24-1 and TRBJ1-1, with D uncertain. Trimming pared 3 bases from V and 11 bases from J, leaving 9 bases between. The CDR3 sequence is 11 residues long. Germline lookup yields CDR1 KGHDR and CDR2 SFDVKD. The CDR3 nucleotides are TGTGCCACCAGTGATCGGGGAAGCGCTTTCTTT. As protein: CATSDRGSAFF.

CDR3 residues: CASSQGTSGNTIYF. CDR3 bases: TGTGCCAGCAGCCAAGGAACTTCTGGAAACACCATATATTTT. The gene calls are TRBV14 and TRBJ1-3; D gene ambiguous. The germline V gene encodes CDR1 SGHDN and CDR2 FVKESK. The ends were cut back, 1 base at V and 1 base at J, with 5 bases in the middle. The CDR3 has 14 residues. Filled out from reference TRBV14 and TRBJ1-3, the complete variable domain reads EAGVTQFPSHSVIEKGQTVTLRCDPISGHDNLYWYRRVMGKEIKFLLHFVKESKQDESGMPNNRFLAERTGGTYSTLKVQPAELEDSGVYFCASSQGTSGNTIYFGEGSWLTVV.

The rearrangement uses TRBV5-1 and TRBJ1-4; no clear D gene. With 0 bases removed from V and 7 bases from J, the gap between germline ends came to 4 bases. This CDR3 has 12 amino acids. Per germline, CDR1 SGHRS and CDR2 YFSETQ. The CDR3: CASSLDFEKLFF. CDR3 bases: TGCGCCAGCAGCTTGGATTTTGAAAAACTGTTTTTT. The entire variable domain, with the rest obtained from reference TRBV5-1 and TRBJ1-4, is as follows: KAGVTQTPRYLIKTRGQQVTLSCSPISGHRSVSWYQQTPGQGLQFLFEYFSETQRNKGNFPGRFSGRQFSNSRSEMNVSTLELGDSALYLCASSLDFEKLFFGSGTQLSVL.

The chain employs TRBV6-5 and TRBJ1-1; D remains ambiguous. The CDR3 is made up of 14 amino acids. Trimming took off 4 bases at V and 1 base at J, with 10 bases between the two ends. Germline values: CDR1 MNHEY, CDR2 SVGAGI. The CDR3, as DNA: TGTGCCAGCAGTTCGGCTGGGTGGAACACTGAAGCTTTCTTT. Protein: CASSSAGWNTEAFF.

CDR3 coding DNA: TGTGCCAGCAGCGCTGGGACGCAAAACTACAATGAGCAGTTCTTC. Its protein product is CASSAGTQNYNEQFF. The V call is TRBV5-4, the J call TRBJ2-1; perhaps D is TRBD1 or TRBD2 (5 bases each). The germline V gene encodes CDR1 SGHNT and CDR2 YYREEE (reference sequence). The V end was cut by 4 bases, the J end by 3 bases, with 14 bases between. The CDR3 is 15 amino acids.

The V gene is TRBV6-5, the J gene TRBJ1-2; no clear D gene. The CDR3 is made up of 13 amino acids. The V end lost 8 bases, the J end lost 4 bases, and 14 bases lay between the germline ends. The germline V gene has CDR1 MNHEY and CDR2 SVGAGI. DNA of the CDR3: TGTGCCAGCGAACTTGGCCAGGCCTATGGCTACACCTTC. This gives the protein CASELGQAYGYTF.

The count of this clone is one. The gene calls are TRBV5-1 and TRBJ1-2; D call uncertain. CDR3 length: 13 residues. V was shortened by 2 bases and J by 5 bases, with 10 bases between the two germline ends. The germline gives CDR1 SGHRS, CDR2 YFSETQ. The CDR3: CASSFSKTYGYTF. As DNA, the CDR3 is TGCGCCAGCAGCTTTAGTAAAACGTATGGCTACACCTTC.

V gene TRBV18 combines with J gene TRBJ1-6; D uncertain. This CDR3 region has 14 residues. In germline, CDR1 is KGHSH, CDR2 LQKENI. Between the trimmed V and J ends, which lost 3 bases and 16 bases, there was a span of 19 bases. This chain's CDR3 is CASSPDSKGNLLHF. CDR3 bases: TGTGCCAGCTCACCGGACTCTAAGGGTAACCTACTCCACTTT.

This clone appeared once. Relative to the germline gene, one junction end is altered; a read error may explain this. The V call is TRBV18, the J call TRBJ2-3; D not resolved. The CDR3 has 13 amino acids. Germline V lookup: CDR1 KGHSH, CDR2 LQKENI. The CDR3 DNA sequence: TGTGCCGGCTCACCCACCCCCACAGATACGCAGTATTTT. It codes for CAGSPTPTDTQYF. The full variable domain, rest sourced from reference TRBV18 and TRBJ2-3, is NAGVMQNPRHLVRRRGQEARLRCSPMKGHSHVYWYRQLPEEGLKFMVYLQKENIIDESGMPKERFSAEFPKEGPSILRIQQVVRGDSAAYFCAGSPTPTDTQYFGPGTRLTVL.

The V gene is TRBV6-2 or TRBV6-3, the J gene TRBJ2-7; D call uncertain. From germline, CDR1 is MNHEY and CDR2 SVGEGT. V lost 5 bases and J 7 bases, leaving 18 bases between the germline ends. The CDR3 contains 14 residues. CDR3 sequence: CASSTGPRFGEQYV. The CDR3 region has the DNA TGTGCCAGCAGTACTGGGCCGAGGTTTGGGGAGCAGTACGTC.

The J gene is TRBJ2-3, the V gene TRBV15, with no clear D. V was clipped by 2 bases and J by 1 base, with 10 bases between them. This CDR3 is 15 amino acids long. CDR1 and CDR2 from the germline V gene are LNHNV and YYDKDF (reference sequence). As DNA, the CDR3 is TGTGCCACCAGCAGACGGTCAGGAGGCACAGATACGCAGTATTTT. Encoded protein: CATSRRSGGTDTQYF.

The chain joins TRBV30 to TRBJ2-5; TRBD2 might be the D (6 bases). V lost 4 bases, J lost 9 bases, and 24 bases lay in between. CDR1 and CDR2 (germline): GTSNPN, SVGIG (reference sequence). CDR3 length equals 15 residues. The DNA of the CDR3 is TGTGCCTGGAACATCGGGACTCCTGGGGGGTCGGCCCAGTACTTC. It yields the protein CAWNIGTPGGSAQYF.

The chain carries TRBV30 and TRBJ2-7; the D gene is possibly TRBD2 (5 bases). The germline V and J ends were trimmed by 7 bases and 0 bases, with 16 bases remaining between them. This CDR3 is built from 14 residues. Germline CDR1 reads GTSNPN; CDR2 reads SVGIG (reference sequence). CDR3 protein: CALSGRRASYEQYF. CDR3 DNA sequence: TGTGCCTTATCGGGGAGAAGGGCCTCCTACGAGCAGTACTTC.

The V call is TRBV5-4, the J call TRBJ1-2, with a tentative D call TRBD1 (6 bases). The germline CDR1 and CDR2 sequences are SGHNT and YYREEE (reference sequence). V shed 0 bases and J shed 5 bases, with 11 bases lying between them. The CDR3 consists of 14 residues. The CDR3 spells CASSLDRAGYGYTF. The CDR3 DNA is TGTGCCAGCAGCTTGGACAGGGCGGGGTATGGCTACACCTTC.

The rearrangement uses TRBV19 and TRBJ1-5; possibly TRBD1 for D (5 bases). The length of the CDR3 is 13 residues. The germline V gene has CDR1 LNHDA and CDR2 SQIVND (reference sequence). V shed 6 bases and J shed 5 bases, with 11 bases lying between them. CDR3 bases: TGTGCCAGTAGGTGGGGCAGCCATCAGCCCCAGCATTTT. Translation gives CASRWGSHQPQHF.

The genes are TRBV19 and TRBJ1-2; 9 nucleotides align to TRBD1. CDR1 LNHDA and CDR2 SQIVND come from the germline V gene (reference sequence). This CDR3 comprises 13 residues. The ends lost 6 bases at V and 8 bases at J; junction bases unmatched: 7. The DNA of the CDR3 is TGTGCCAGTAGAGAAGGGACAGGGAGGGGCTACACCTTC. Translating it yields CASREGTGRGYTF.

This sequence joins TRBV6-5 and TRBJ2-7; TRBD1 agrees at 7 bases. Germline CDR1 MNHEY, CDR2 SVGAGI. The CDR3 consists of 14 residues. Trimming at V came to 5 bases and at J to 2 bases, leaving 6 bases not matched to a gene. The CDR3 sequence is CASSPYRGPYEQYV. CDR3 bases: TGTGCCAGCAGTCCGTACAGGGGACCCTACGAGCAGTACGTC.

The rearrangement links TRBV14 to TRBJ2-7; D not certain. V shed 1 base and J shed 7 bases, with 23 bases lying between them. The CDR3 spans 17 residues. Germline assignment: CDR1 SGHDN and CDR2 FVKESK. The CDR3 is CASSQVGLTPFLREQYF. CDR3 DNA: TGTGCCAGCAGCCAAGTGGGTCTGACCCCCTTCTTACGGGAGCAGTACTTC.

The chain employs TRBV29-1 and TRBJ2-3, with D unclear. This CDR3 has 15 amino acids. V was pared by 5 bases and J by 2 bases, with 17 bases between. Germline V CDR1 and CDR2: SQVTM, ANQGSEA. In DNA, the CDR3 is TGCAGCGTTCCGACTCCATTAGGGCCCACAGATACGCAGTATTTT. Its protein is CSVPTPLGPTDTQYF.

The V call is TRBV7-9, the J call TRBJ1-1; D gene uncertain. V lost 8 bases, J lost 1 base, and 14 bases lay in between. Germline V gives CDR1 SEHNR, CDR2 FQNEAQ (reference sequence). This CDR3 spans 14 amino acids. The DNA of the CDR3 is TGTGCCAGCTGTAACCAGGTGGGGAACACTGAAGCTTTCTTT. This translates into CASCNQVGNTEAFF.

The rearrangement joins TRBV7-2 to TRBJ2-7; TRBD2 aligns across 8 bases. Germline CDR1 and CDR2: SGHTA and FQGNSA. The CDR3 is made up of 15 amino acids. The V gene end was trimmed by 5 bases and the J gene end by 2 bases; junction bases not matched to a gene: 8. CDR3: CASSQAGDGPYEQYV. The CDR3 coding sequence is TGTGCCAGCAGCCAAGCGGGGGACGGACCCTACGAGCAGTACGTC.

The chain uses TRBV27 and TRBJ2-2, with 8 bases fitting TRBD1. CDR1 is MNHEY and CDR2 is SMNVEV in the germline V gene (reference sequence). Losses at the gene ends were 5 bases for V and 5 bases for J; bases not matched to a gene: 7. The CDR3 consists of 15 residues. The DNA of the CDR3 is TGTGCCAGCAGTGACCGGACAGGGCGGACCGGGGAGCTGTTTTTT. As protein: CASSDRTGRTGELFF.

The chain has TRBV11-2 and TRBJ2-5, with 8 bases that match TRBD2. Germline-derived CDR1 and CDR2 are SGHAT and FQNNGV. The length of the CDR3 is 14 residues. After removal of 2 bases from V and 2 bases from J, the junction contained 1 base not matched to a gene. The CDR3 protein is CASSLSGGQETQYF. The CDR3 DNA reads TGTGCCAGCAGCTTAAGCGGGGGACAAGAGACCCAGTACTTC.

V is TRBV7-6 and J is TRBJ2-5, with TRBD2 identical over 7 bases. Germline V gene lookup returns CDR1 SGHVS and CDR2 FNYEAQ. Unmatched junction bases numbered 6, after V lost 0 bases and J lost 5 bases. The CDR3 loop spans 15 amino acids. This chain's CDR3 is CASSLAFQGGETQYF. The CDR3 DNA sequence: TGTGCCAGCAGCTTAGCGTTCCAGGGAGGGGAGACCCAGTACTTC.

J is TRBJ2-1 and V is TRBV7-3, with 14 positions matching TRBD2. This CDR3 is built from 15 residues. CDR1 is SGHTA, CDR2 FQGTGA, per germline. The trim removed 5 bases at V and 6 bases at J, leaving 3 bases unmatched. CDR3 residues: CASSLGLAGGNEQFF. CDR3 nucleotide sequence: TGTGCCAGCAGCCTCGGACTAGCGGGGGGCAATGAGCAGTTCTTC.